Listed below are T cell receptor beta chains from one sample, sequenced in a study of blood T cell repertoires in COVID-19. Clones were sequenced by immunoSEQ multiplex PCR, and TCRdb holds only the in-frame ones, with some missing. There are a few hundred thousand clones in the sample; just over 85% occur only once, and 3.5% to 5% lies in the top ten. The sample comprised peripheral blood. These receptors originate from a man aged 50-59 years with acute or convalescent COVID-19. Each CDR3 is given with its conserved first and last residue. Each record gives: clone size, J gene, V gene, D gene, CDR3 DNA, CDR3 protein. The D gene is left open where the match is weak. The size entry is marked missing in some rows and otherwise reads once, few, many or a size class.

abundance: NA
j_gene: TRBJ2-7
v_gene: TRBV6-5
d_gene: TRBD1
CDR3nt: TGTGCCAGCAGACCTCAGGGGGCTTCGGGTATCGAGCAGTACTTC
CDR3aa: CASRPQGASGIEQYF

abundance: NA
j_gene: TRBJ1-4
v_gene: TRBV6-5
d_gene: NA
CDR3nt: TGTGCCAGCAGTTACTCGAACGGTGAAAAACTGTTTTTT
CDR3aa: CASSYSNGEKLFF

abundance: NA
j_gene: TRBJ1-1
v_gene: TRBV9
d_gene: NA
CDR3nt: TGTGCCAGCAGCGTAGGAACAGGTTCTCAGGGTGACACTGAAGCTTTCTTT
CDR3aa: CASSVGTGSQGDTEAFF

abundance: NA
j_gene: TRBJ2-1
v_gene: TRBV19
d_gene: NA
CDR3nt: TGTGCCAGTAGTATCGCCTCCGTGAGCTCCTACAATGAGCAGTTCTTC
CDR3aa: CASSIASVSSYNEQFF

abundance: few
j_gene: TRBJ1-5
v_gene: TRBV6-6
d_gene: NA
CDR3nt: TGTGCCAGCAGTTTAGGGGTAAACAATCAGCCCCAGCATTTT
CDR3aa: CASSLGVNNQPQHF

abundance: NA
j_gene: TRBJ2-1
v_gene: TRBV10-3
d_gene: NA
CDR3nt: TGTGCCATCAGACCTGCAGATCAAAGCTCCTACAATGAGCAGTTCTTC
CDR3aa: CAIRPADQSSYNEQFF

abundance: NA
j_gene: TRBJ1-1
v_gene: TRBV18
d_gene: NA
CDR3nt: TGTGCCAGCTCAGGGTCCACAGGGAACACTGAAGCTTTCTTT
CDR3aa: CASSGSTGNTEAFF

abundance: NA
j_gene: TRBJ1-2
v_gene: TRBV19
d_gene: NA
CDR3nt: TGTGCCAGTAGTATCGACAATACCTATGGCTACACCTTC
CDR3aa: CASSIDNTYGYTF

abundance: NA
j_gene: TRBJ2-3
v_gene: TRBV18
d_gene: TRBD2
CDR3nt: TGTGCCAGCTCACCTGTCGGTTTAACTAGCGGGGCAGATACGCAGTATTTT
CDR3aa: CASSPVGLTSGADTQYF

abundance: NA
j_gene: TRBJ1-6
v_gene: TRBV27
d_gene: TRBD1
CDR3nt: TGTGCCAGCAGTACCCGGGACAGTCTTAATTCACCCCTCCACTTT
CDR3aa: CASSTRDSLNSPLHF

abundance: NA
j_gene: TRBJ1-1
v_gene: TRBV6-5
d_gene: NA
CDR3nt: TGTGCCAGCAGTTACTCGGCAGGGATGAACACTGAAGCTTTCTTT
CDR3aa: CASSYSAGMNTEAFF

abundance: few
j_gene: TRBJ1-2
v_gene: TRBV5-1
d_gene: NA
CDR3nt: TGCGCCAGCAGCCGCGGGGGTACTAACTATGGCTACACCTTC
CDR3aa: CASSRGGTNYGYTF

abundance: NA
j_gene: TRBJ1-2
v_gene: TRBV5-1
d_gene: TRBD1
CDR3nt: TGCGCCAGCAGCTTGGCCGGACAGGGAGACGGCTACACCTTC
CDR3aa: CASSLAGQGDGYTF

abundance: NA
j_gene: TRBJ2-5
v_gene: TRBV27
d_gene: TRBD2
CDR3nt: TGTGCCAGCAGACGACTAGCGGGGCAAGAGACCCAGTACTTC
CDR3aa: CASRRLAGQETQYF